This TCR beta chain was obtained from a study of patients and donors after allogeneic stem cell transplantation. TCRdb processed the RT-PCR reads anew with MiXCR; each CDR3 protein has one entry. Among approximately 90,000 distinct CDR3 sequences, roughly 5.1% were seen once, and the ten largest hold roughly 2.5%. The CDR3 totals 13 residues. Germline V gene lookup returns CDR1 SGDLS and CDR2 YYNGEE. V dropped 4 bases and J dropped 6 bases, with 12 bases sitting between them. This clonotype is labeled medium-sized. The V call is TRBV9, the J call TRBJ2-3; possible D gene TRBD1, 7 bases. The sequencing sample was made of blood, either unsorted or a sorted T cell fraction (not recorded which). This sequence originates from a human donor who was either an allogeneic HSCT recipient or a stem cell or donor lymphocyte infusion donor (not recorded which). It is not recorded whose cells these are; they may come from a transplant donor. The DNA for the CDR3 is TGTGCCAGCAGCTTGGAGGGGGCGGATACGCAGTATTTT. It specifies CASSLEGADTQYF. Looking up the rest from reference TRBV9 and TRBJ2-3 gives the full variable domain: DSGVTQTPKHLITATGQRVTLRCSPRSGDLSVYWYQQSLDQGLQFLIQYYNGEERAKGNILERFSAQQFPDLHSELNLSSLELGDSALYFCASSLEGADTQYFGPGTRLTVL.